This TCR beta chain was captured in a study of blood T cell repertoires in COVID-19. About the research overall: PBMCs, B-cell-depleted T cells, or T cells were the source of the cDNA or gDNA that made up the material.

The CDR3 loop spans 12 amino acids. With 8 bases removed from V and 1 base from J, the gap between germline ends came to 9 bases. Germline CDR1 SGHRS, CDR2 YFSETQ. Per the original methods: The authors estimated nucleated cell counts from reference gene primer amplification. Some clones are missing from TCRdb's copy, which holds only in-frame ones; the method was immunoSEQ multiplex PCR. From that table come the V and J calls and clone size; the DNA was used to work out D and trimming. The sample consists of about 380,000 clones, 90% of them appearing once. In its sample, this clone was seen a few times.

Sequenced sample: peripheral blood. The receptor was isolated from a man younger than 30 with active or convalescent COVID-19. The chain uses TRBV5-1 and TRBJ1-1; D unclear. The CDR3 DNA is TGCGCCAGTAACGGGAAGAACACTGAAGCTTTCTTT. It encodes CASNGKNTEAFF.